Presented here are 30 T cell receptor beta chains from one specimen sequenced in a study of spatial heterogeneity in lung cancer. MiXCR was run by TCRdb on the 5' RACE reads, yielding one entry per CDR3 protein. This sample has 45,000 to 55,000 distinct CDR3 sequences, with roughly 5% found just once. Indicated time point: sample taken at primary tumor resection. Sequencing of whole RNA from tumor, nontumor lung or frozen PBMC involved no sorting. The input for sequencing was PBMCs, taken at surgery. Receptors originate from a male donor with early-stage non-small cell lung cancer.

This clonotype was seen only a few times. The V call is TRBV6-6, the J call TRBJ1-6; D not certain. Looked up from germline, CDR1 is MNHNY and CDR2 is SVGAGI (reference sequence). V was shortened by 4 bases and J by 5 bases, with 9 bases between the two germline ends. CDR3 length: 14 amino acids. The DNA of the CDR3 is TGTGCCAGCAGTTCCGGACCGGATAATTCACCCCTCCACTTT. Residues: CASSSGPDNSPLHF.

This clonotype has at least ten counts. Here the CDR3 DNA reads TGTGCCATCAGTAGCGGAGGGGAGACCCAGTACTTC. As protein: CAISSGGETQYF. V gene TRBV10-3 combines with J gene TRBJ2-5; the D gene is possibly TRBD2 (6 bases). There are 12 residues in the CDR3. The germline CDR1 and CDR2 sequences are ENHRY and SYGVKD. V was trimmed by 5 bases and J by 5 bases, leaving 9 bases between them.

The table lists this clonotype with many counts. The gene calls are TRBV27 and TRBJ1-6; D unresolved. The CDR3 loop spans 13 amino acids. Per germline, CDR1 MNHEY and CDR2 SMNVEV (reference sequence). V lost 4 bases and J 7 bases, leaving 8 bases between the germline ends. This CDR3 reads CASSSSSNSPLHF. The CDR3 DNA is TGTGCCAGCAGTTCCTCGTCGAATTCACCCCTCCACTTT.

This clonotype was found many times. The V gene is TRBV11-2, the J gene TRBJ2-7; D perhaps matches TRBD2 (5 bases). Germline loops: CDR1 SGHAT, CDR2 FQNNGV. V was pared by 1 base and J by 3 bases, with 13 bases between. CDR3 length: 15 amino acids. CDR3 DNA sequence: TGTGCCAGCAGCTTAGTTGGCGGACTCCTCTACGAGCAGTACTTC. Encoded protein: CASSLVGGLLYEQYF.

This clonotype was counted many times. J is TRBJ1-1 and V is TRBV7-8; the D is unclear. Germline V gene data show CDR1 as SGHVS and CDR2 as FQNEAQ. The CDR3 covers 11 residues. V dropped 3 bases and J dropped 8 bases, with 7 bases sitting between them. The CDR3 loop is CASSLTSEAFF. DNA of the CDR3: TGTGCCAGCAGCTTGACAAGCGAAGCTTTCTTT.

This clonotype was picked up many times. The rearrangement uses TRBV7-2 and TRBJ2-7; 7 bases agree with TRBD2. CDR1 and CDR2 (germline): SGHTA, FQGNSA. The V and J ends lost 4 bases and 4 bases, in that order; junction bases with no gene match: 4. CDR3 length: 13 amino acids. CDR3 amino acids: CASSWPGGYEQYF. The CDR3 region has the DNA TGTGCCAGCAGCTGGCCGGGGGGTTACGAGCAGTACTTC.

This clonotype was found many times. The chain is built from TRBV4-2 and TRBJ2-5, with a tentative D call TRBD1 (6 bases). Trimming left V 2 bases short and J 3 bases short, with 16 bases between. Germline CDR1 is LGHNA and CDR2 is YNFKEQ. The CDR3 runs to 16 residues. CDR3 region: CASSQIVTGGEETQYF. CDR3 DNA sequence: TGTGCCAGCAGCCAAATTGTGACAGGAGGTGAAGAGACCCAGTACTTC.

Points on this clonotype: Given a much more abundant clone one base away, this may be a read error. The DNA of the CDR3 is TGTACCAGCAGCGTAGAGGCGGGAGCGACCAATGAGCAGTTCTTC. Protein: CTSSVEAGATNEQFF. The V call is TRBV9, the J call TRBJ2-1; 7 bases are a match to TRBD2. This CDR3 contains 15 residues. In germline, CDR1 is SGDLS, CDR2 YYNGEE.

This clonotype was counted ten times or more. V usage is TRBV18 and J usage is TRBJ2-7; D might be TRBD2 (7 bases). The CDR3 covers 16 residues. Germline values: CDR1 KGHSH, CDR2 LQKENI. V lost 1 base and J 0 bases, leaving 13 bases between the germline ends. DNA for the CDR3: TGTGCCAGCTCACCACAGGGGGGGGACAACTCCTACGAGCAGTACTTC. Protein: CASSPQGGDNSYEQYF.

This clonotype was found many times. The chain joins TRBV5-1 to TRBJ2-1, with D perhaps being TRBD1 or TRBD2 (5 bases each). The CDR3 length is 15 residues. Germline CDR1 reads SGHRS; CDR2 reads YFSETQ. Trimming stripped 0 bases from V and 0 bases from J, with 7 bases between. This chain's CDR3 is CASSLERGSYNEQFF. The CDR3 DNA reads TGCGCCAGCAGCTTGGAGAGGGGCTCCTACAATGAGCAGTTCTTC.

This clonotype was found many times. The chain employs TRBV6-1 and TRBJ2-2, with 10 bases lining up with TRBD2. Germline V gene data show CDR1 as MNHNS and CDR2 as SASEGT. V was clipped by 6 bases and J by 6 bases; unmatched bases: 4. The CDR3 consists of 14 residues. As DNA, the CDR3 is TGTGCCAGCAGGAAGCGGGAGGGCCCCGGGGAGCTGTTTTTT. Translating gives CASRKREGPGELFF.

This clonotype has ten or more counts. The chain's CDR3 is CASSEGPTGELFF. The CDR3 DNA is TGCGCCAGCAGCGAGGGCCCCACCGGGGAGCTGTTTTTT. The V call is TRBV5-1, the J call TRBJ2-2, with D perhaps TRBD2 (5 bases). V was cut by 4 bases and J by 4 bases, with 8 bases left in between. CDR1 SGHRS and CDR2 YFSETQ come from the germline V gene. The length of the CDR3 is 13 residues.

The chain couples TRBV5-1 to TRBJ2-1; 12 bases are a match to TRBD2. V lost 4 bases to trimming and J lost 10 bases; unmatched junction nucleotides: 12. Germline V lookup: CDR1 SGHRS, CDR2 YFSETQ. The CDR3 sequence is 16 residues long. The CDR3 protein is CASSNYLAGGLGEQFF. The DNA of the CDR3 is TGCGCCAGCAGCAACTACCTAGCGGGAGGGTTGGGGGAGCAGTTCTTC. The full variable domain, completed using reference TRBV5-1 and TRBJ2-1, is KAGVTQTPRYLIKTRGQQVTLSCSPISGHRSVSWYQQTPGQGLQFLFEYFSETQRNKGNFPGRFSGRQFSNSRSEMNVSTLELGDSALYLCASSNYLAGGLGEQFFGPGTRLTVL.

In its sample, this clonotype was seen many times. This chain connects TRBV25-1 to TRBJ1-4, with TRBD1 matching over 9 bases. Trimming cost V 3 bases and J 5 bases; bases outside gene matches: 1. Germline V gives CDR1 MGHDK, CDR2 SYGVNS. The CDR3 covers 14 residues. This chain's CDR3 is CASSEGTGNEKLFF. CDR3 DNA sequence: TGTGCCAGCAGTGAGGGGACAGGGAATGAAAAACTGTTTTTT.

This clonotype was recorded many times. The chain combines TRBV7-2 with TRBJ2-7, with 8 bases aligning to TRBD2. The V gene end was trimmed by 5 bases and the J gene end by 3 bases; junction bases not matched to a gene: 9. Germline CDR1 SGHTA, CDR2 FQGNSA. This CDR3 has 15 amino acids. The CDR3 DNA follows: TGTGCCAGCAGCACCCAGCGGGAGACAAACTACGAGCAGTACTTC. This sequence encodes CASSTQRETNYEQYF.

This clonotype has just a few counts. The chain recombines TRBV4-1 with TRBJ2-5; D is perhaps TRBD1 (6 bases). The CDR3 length is 14 residues. Germline-derived CDR1 and CDR2 are MGHRA and YSYEKL. V lost 0 bases to trimming and J lost 7 bases, with 12 bases between them. CDR3 nucleotides: TGCGCCAGCAGCCAAGATGGACAGTCCGGGACCCAGTACTTC. This sequence encodes CASSQDGQSGTQYF.

The sample holds many counts of this clonotype. J is TRBJ2-7 and V is TRBV20-1; the match to TRBD2 covers 9 bases. Trimming took 1 base from V and 4 from J; bases not matched to a gene: 5. CDR1 is DFQATT, CDR2 SNEGSKA, per germline (reference sequence). CDR3 length: 14 amino acids. In DNA, the CDR3 is TGCAGTGCTAGAGTTGGTAGCGGGAGTTACGAGCAGTACTTC. Translated: CSARVGSGSYEQYF.

This clonotype was counted many times. CDR3 sequence: CAISEVTSGSSYEQYF. CDR3 nucleotides: TGTGCCATCAGTGAGGTGACTAGCGGGAGCTCCTACGAGCAGTACTTC. The V and J genes are TRBV10-3 and TRBJ2-7; 12 bases are a match to TRBD2. The V segment lost 2 bases and the J segment 0 bases; nucleotides outside the gene matches: 2. CDR3 length: 16 residues. The germline gives CDR1 ENHRY, CDR2 SYGVKD.

This clonotype was seen at least ten times. The chain has TRBV9 and TRBJ2-3; 7 bases align to TRBD1. The CDR3 is 15 residues long. V trimming: 2 bases; J trimming: 0 bases; junction bases outside the gene matches: 3. Germline CDR1 SGDLS, CDR2 YYNGEE. The CDR3 here is CASSVGTASTDTQYF. The CDR3, as DNA: TGTGCCAGCAGCGTCGGGACAGCTAGCACAGATACGCAGTATTTT. Supplemented by reference TRBV9 and TRBJ2-3, the full variable domain reads DSGVTQTPKHLITATGQRVTLRCSPRSGDLSVYWYQQSLDQGLQFLIQYYNGEERAKGNILERFSAQQFPDLHSELNLSSLELGDSALYFCASSVGTASTDTQYFGPGTRLTVL.

This clonotype was observed at least ten times. The chain has TRBV20-1 and TRBJ1-2, with D possibly matching TRBD1 (5 bases). Deletions cut 1 base from V and 7 bases from J, with 7 bases between. Per germline, CDR1 DFQATT and CDR2 SNEGSKA (reference sequence). This CDR3 spans 11 amino acids. This CDR3 is CSARGTFGYTF. The DNA for the CDR3 is TGCAGTGCTAGAGGGACATTTGGCTACACCTTC.

This clonotype has ten or more counts. The chain combines TRBV4-2 with TRBJ2-1, with 10 bases identical to TRBD2. CDR3 size: 14 residues. J lost 13 bases, V lost 0 bases, and 6 bases had no gene match. In germline, CDR1 is LGHNA, CDR2 YNFKEQ. The chain's CDR3 is CASSQDRSGRTQFF. The CDR3, as DNA: TGTGCCAGCAGCCAAGATCGTAGCGGGAGGACCCAGTTCTTC.

There are many counts of this clonotype. The chain carries TRBV12-3 or TRBV12-4 and TRBJ1-5, with D unresolved. This CDR3 has 11 amino acids. Trimming took off 1 base at V and 7 bases at J, with 2 bases between the two ends. As DNA, the CDR3 is TGTGCCAGCAGTTTAGGGCAGCCCCAGCATTTT. Protein product: CASSLGQPQHF.

This clonotype was counted at least ten times. The CDR3 region is CASSPAGQGSYEQYF. The CDR3 nucleotides read TGTGCCAGCAGTCCCGCGGGACAGGGTTCCTACGAGCAGTACTTC. The chain joins TRBV6-2 or TRBV6-3 to TRBJ2-7; 9 bases map to TRBD1. The CDR3 has 15 residues. After removal of 5 bases from V and 1 base from J, the junction contained 6 bases not matched to a gene. Per germline, CDR1 MNHEY and CDR2 SVGEGT.

This clonotype was counted at least ten times. The chain employs TRBV6-5 and TRBJ2-5, with D possibly being TRBD2 (7 bases). CDR3 size: 14 residues. Between the trimmed V and J ends, which lost 5 bases and 5 bases, there was a span of 15 bases. CDR1 and CDR2 (germline): MNHEY, SVGAGI. CDR3 sequence: CASSLLGGGETQYF. The CDR3 region has the DNA TGTGCCAGCAGTCTATTGGGAGGGGGGGAGACCCAGTACTTC.

This clonotype was observed a handful of times. V gene TRBV10-2 combines with J gene TRBJ1-2, with D possibly being TRBD1 (5 bases). This CDR3 has 14 residues. CDR1 and CDR2 from the germline V gene are WSHSY and SAAADI. V lost 5 bases to trimming and J lost 8 bases, with 18 bases between them. The CDR3 sequence: CASSPDSLLGGYTF. The CDR3 DNA is TGCGCCAGCAGTCCAGACAGCCTCCTTGGGGGCTACACCTTC.

The table lists this clonotype with many counts. The chain links TRBV19 to TRBJ2-3; D is uncertain. Germline loops: CDR1 LNHDA, CDR2 SQIVND (reference sequence). V shed 7 bases and J shed 3 bases, with 17 bases lying between them. CDR3 size: 15 residues. The CDR3 DNA reads TGTGCCAGTACCCCAACCGGCAGTAGTACAGATACGCAGTATTTT. Residues: CASTPTGSSTDTQYF.

Many counts were recorded for this clonotype. The CDR3 sequence is CSARPRDSSYEQYF. CDR3 sequence (DNA): TGCAGTGCTAGACCTCGGGACAGCTCCTACGAGCAGTACTTC. The chain carries TRBV20-1 and TRBJ2-7; 7 bases are shared with TRBD1. V trimming: 2 bases; J trimming: 0 bases; junction bases outside the gene matches: 4. CDR1 is DFQATT, CDR2 SNEGSKA, per germline (reference sequence). This CDR3 is 14 amino acids long.

The chain has TRBV20-1 and TRBJ1-1; D remains unclear. Trimming left V 6 bases short and J 0 bases short, with 11 bases between. In germline, CDR1 is DFQATT, CDR2 SNEGSKA (reference sequence). The length of the CDR3 is 13 residues. The CDR3 spells CSARNVMNTEAFF. The CDR3 nucleotides read TGCAGTGCCCGGAACGTAATGAACACTGAAGCTTTCTTT.

The chain combines TRBV19 with TRBJ2-1, with 11 bases aligning to TRBD2. The germline CDR1 and CDR2 sequences are LNHDA and SQIVND (reference sequence). The CDR3 extends over 17 amino acids. The ends lost 5 bases at V and 1 base at J; junction bases unmatched: 7. Here the CDR3 reads CASSPRLAGISYNEQFF. The DNA of the CDR3 is TGTGCCAGTAGTCCCAGACTAGCGGGGATATCCTACAATGAGCAGTTCTTC.

Many counts were recorded for this clonotype. V and J are TRBV6-5 and TRBJ1-2; 7 bases match TRBD1. Germline loops: CDR1 MNHEY, CDR2 SVGAGI. The J segment lost 2 bases and the V segment lost 2 bases, leaving 11 bases of the junction unmatched. This CDR3 is 17 amino acids long. CDR3 region: CASSYVKARGRNYGYTF. The CDR3 coding sequence is TGTGCCAGCAGTTACGTTAAGGCTAGGGGGCGAAACTATGGCTACACCTTC.